This T cell receptor (beta chain) was observed in a study of CD8+ T cells in alopecia areata listed by TCRdb under 2018. About the full investigation: Treated patients were enrolled in an open-label pilot trial of oral tofacitinib at 5 to 10 mg twice daily for moderate-to-severe alopecia areata. Patients stayed on tofacitinib for 6 to 18 months and then had 6 months of follow-up off drug so that delayed response and recurrence could be assessed. For the treated patients, the SALT score, which quantifies what percentage of scalp surface area is affected, served as the measure of disease severity. In both human patients and the C3H/HeJ mouse model, the study applied high-throughput TCRbeta sequencing to look at T cell clonal expansion in alopecia areata. In humans, TCRbeta sequencing was performed on scalp tissue and on sorted CD4+ and CD8+ peripheral blood T cells from healthy controls and from patients with patchy or totalis/universalis alopecia areata. Patients on tofacitinib were biopsied at baseline and after 4 and 24 weeks of treatment, and several of the patients also had a later scalp biopsy. Scalp clonality was compared among normal scalp (n=4), patchy alopecia areata scalp (n=8), and alopecia totalis/universalis scalp (n=8). RNA was extracted with the PAXgene miRNA kit for fixed scalp, the miRNeasy kit for PBMCs, and the RNeasy kit for mouse skin. TCRbeta CDR3 regions were amplified by immunoSEQ multiplex PCR with 35 Vbeta forward and 13 Jbeta reverse primers.

Points the paper makes about the study in general: Because the treated cohort was small and included a single nonresponder, larger studies are needed to assess links between baseline CD8+ expansion and response. Compared with normal scalp, lesional scalp, particularly in alopecia totalis/universalis, had higher clonality and more expanded CD8+ clones, which suggests antigenic drive. During tofacitinib treatment, many expanded lesional clones stuck around in both scalp and blood, and this persistence may partly explain why relapse happens after treatment is stopped. Shared TCR sequences between patients were less evident than in mice, which may be partly attributable to HLA diversity in the patient population. Scalp TCR repertoire analysis is complicated because resident alphabeta T cells in normal human skin are also sequenced, whereas mouse skin is dominated by gammadelta T cells. With tofacitinib, both scalp clonality and the number of expanded CD8+ clones among the top 100 scalp clones went down significantly.

The CDR3, cysteine through phenylalanine, is 14 amino acids long. CDR3 DNA is the only sequence kept; it has 42 bases, read in frame from the first base. The germline V gene encodes CDR1 SGHTA and CDR2 FQGNSA. Trimming removed 2 bases from V and 4 bases from J, leaving 8 bases between the germline ends. The sample's time point label, in plain terms: 24 weeks on oral tofacitinib. The sample's treatment or condition label, in plain terms: oral pan-JAK inhibitor, 5-10 mg twice daily. From alopecia areata patients, peripheral blood was collected along with lesional scalp punch biopsies. PBMCs were separated by density centrifugation and stained for CD3, CD4 and CD8, after which CD4+ and CD8+ T cells were sorted on a FACSAria. This clone was counted a few times. The antigen it binds to is not known. Base quality data are lacking; no much larger clone is found one base away. Library creation used the immunoSEQ multiplex PCR assay. RNA was extracted from all samples and reverse transcribed into cDNA, which served as template for TCR sequencing. First-strand cDNA was synthesized with SuperScript III using a 2:1 mix of oligo-dT and random hexamers. A synthetic immune receptor repertoire was used to gauge amplification bias, and whatever bias remained was removed computationally. On the study's bioinformatics: Raw reads were preprocessed to remove errors, and CDR3 was defined by IMGT conventions from the conserved cysteine to phenylalanine. Clonality was computed by normalizing Shannon entropy by log2 of the number of productive unique TCRs and subtracting the result from 1. Scalp TCRbeta sequences were cross-referenced with sorted blood CD4 and CD8 repertoires so that the CD4 or CD8 identity of scalp clones could be inferred. TCRdb holds this immuneACCESS table with in-frame rearrangements only. Some clones are missing; in checked studies, unresolved V genes explain under half, and the rest has no known cause. For V, J and clone size, that table is used; D and trimming come from the DNA. The sample table shows about 190,000 clones, and approximately 57% are seen once. Clones ranked in the top ten supply about 0.94% of the sample.

Recombination connected TRBV7-2 to TRBJ2-2, with the D segment identity uncertain. The TCR comes from a human donor with alopecia areata. The sequencing used CD4+ T cells sorted from blood, collected at week 24, from a patient treated with tofacitinib. The CDR3 amino acid sequence is: CASSLRSFTGELFF. The DNA reads as follows: TGTGCCAGCAGCTTACGCTCCTTCACCGGGGAGCTGTTTTTT.